Below, 13 T cell receptor beta chains from the same sample are listed, as sequenced in a study of PD-L1 blockade in urothelial cancer. TCRdb's table, derived via immunoSEQ multiplex PCR, lists solely in-frame clones and lacks some. The table has about 100,000 clones, 90% to 95% seen once; the top ten hold over 0.8%. Source: PBMCs, taken around atezolizumab (anti-PD-L1) treatment. The source is an elderly woman with urothelial cancer.

The gene calls are TRBV5-6 and TRBJ1-5; D might be TRBD1 (5 bases). The V and J ends lost 4 bases and 1 base respectively, with 12 bases between them. Germline CDR1 SGHDT, CDR2 YYEEEE. This CDR3 has 15 residues. CDR3 amino acids: CASSPGGDSNQPQHF. The CDR3 DNA follows: TGTGCCAGCAGCCCCGGAGGGGACAGCAATCAGCCCCAGCATTTT.

The chain uses TRBV6-5 and TRBJ1-1; a possible D gene is TRBD1 (5 bases). With 6 bases removed from V and 1 base from J, the gap between germline ends came to 15 bases. The germline V gene encodes CDR1 MNHEY and CDR2 SVGAGI. The CDR3 runs to 15 residues. The CDR3 reads CASSPWGGRNTEAFF. The CDR3 DNA reads TGTGCCAGCAGCCCCTGGGGGGGACGGAACACTGAAGCTTTCTTT.

The chain has TRBV2 and TRBJ1-4; TRBD1 aligns across 7 bases. Per the germline V gene, CDR1 is SNHLY and CDR2 is FYNNEI. The CDR3 extends over 13 amino acids. The trim removed 3 bases at V and 5 bases at J, leaving 0 bases unmatched. CDR3: CASSDRGNEKLFF. The CDR3, as DNA: TGTGCCAGCAGTGACAGGGGGAATGAAAAACTGTTTTTT.

V and J are TRBV28 and TRBJ2-7; D uncertain. The V gene's germline CDR1 is MDHEN and CDR2 SYDVKM. The CDR3 has 11 amino acids. The V and J ends lost 5 bases and 3 bases respectively, with 5 bases between them. This CDR3 reads CASSLDYEQYF. As DNA, the CDR3 is TGTGCCAGCAGTCTAGACTACGAGCAGTACTTC.

The gene calls are TRBV7-6 and TRBJ1-4, with D perhaps matching TRBD1 (6 bases). Per the germline V gene, CDR1 is SGHVS and CDR2 is FNYEAQ. V was clipped by 5 bases and J by 8 bases, with 15 bases between them. The CDR3 totals 14 residues. The CDR3 reads CASSKAGVKEKLFF. CDR3 nucleotide sequence: TGTGCCAGCAGCAAGGCAGGGGTGAAGGAAAAACTGTTTTTT.

This clone was seen a single time. This chain joins TRBV6-6 and TRBJ1-3, with TRBD1 identical over 8 bases. The germline V gene encodes CDR1 MNHNY and CDR2 SVGAGI (reference sequence). The V and J ends lost 4 bases and 3 bases, in that order; junction bases with no gene match: 8. This CDR3 is 16 amino acids long. CDR3 nucleotides: TGTGCCAGCAGTTCGGGACAGGCTATACTTGGAAACACCATATATTTT. Translating gives CASSSGQAILGNTIYF.

The gene calls are TRBV5-1 and TRBJ2-7, with 9 nucleotides matching TRBD1. After removal of 2 bases from V and 5 bases from J, the junction contained 5 bases not matched to a gene. The length of the CDR3 is 14 residues. Germline CDR1 is SGHRS and CDR2 is YFSETQ. CDR3 protein: CASSFGDRVNEQYF. CDR3 DNA sequence: TGCGCCAGCAGCTTCGGGGACAGGGTCAACGAGCAGTACTTC. Together with reference TRBV5-1 and TRBJ2-7, the CDR3 gives the full variable domain: KAGVTQTPRYLIKTRGQQVTLSCSPISGHRSVSWYQQTPGQGLQFLFEYFSETQRNKGNFPGRFSGRQFSNSRSEMNVSTLELGDSALYLCASSFGDRVNEQYFGPGTRLTVT.

This CDR3 is CATSRDLGAEETQYF. In DNA form, the CDR3 reads TGTGCCACCAGCAGAGATTTAGGAGCAGAGGAGACCCAGTACTTC. V gene TRBV15 combines with J gene TRBJ2-5; the D is unclear. This CDR3 region has 15 residues. CDR1 and CDR2 (germline): LNHNV, YYDKDF (reference sequence). The germline V and J ends were trimmed by 0 bases and 5 bases, with 13 bases remaining between them.

V usage is TRBV7-9 and J usage is TRBJ2-3, with D maybe TRBD1 (6 bases). V dropped 5 bases and J dropped 0 bases, with 12 bases sitting between them. The CDR3 sequence is 15 residues long. Looked up from germline, CDR1 is SEHNR and CDR2 is FQNEAQ (reference sequence). The CDR3 nucleotides are TGTGCCAGCAGCCCTACCAGGGGTAGCACAGATACGCAGTATTTT. Residues: CASSPTRGSTDTQYF.

The rearrangement links TRBV7-3 to TRBJ2-3; 11 nucleotides line up with TRBD1. The J segment lost 4 bases and the V segment lost 3 bases, leaving 6 bases of the junction unmatched. The CDR3 runs to 16 residues. From germline, CDR1 is SGHTA and CDR2 FQGTGA. The CDR3 sequence is CASSFRGQGGPDTQYF. CDR3 DNA: TGTGCCAGCAGCTTTAGGGGACAGGGGGGTCCAGATACGCAGTATTTT.

This clone came up once. The chain joins TRBV10-3 to TRBJ2-1; 7 nucleotides line up with TRBD2. Germline CDR1 reads ENHRY; CDR2 reads SYGVKD. The V gene end was trimmed by 6 bases and the J gene end by 6 bases; junction bases not matched to a gene: 14. The CDR3 length is 16 residues. CDR3 loop: CAISVGTTIASNEQFF. Here the CDR3 DNA reads TGTGCCATCAGCGTCGGGACTACTATAGCCTCCAATGAGCAGTTCTTC.

The chain has TRBV7-3 and TRBJ2-7; TRBD2 matches at 12 bases. This CDR3 contains 17 residues. Trimming at V came to 10 bases and at J to 1 base, leaving 14 bases not matched to a gene. In germline, CDR1 is SGHTA, CDR2 FQGTGA. The CDR3 DNA reads TGTGCCATAATATCGGGACTAGCGGGTATGGGGTCCTACGAGCAGTACTTC. Translation: CAIISGLAGMGSYEQYF.

The chain is built from TRBV28 and TRBJ1-2; weak D call: TRBD1 (5 bases). V dropped 6 bases and J dropped 7 bases, with 18 bases sitting between them. CDR1 is MDHEN and CDR2 is SYDVKM in the germline V gene. CDR3 size: 14 residues. The CDR3 coding sequence is TGTGCCAGCAGCCCCCCGGGGGGAGGGTCTGGCTACACCTTC. Protein product: CASSPPGGGSGYTF.